The following is a TCR beta chain sequence with its context. The data originate from a study of blood T cell repertoires in COVID-19. The overall study: Acute-phase and convalescent COVID-19 samples originated in the United States, Italy and Spain.

V was trimmed by 3 bases and J by 11 bases, leaving 19 bases between them. CDR1 SQVTM and CDR2 ANQGSEA come from the germline V gene. The length of the CDR3 is 13 residues. As processed by the authors: Nucleated cell number was recorded as an estimate derived from reference gene primer amplification. TCRdb's copy holds only in-frame clones and misses some; the assay was immunoSEQ multiplex PCR. V and J calls and clone size are copied from that table; D and trimming were computed from the DNA. The repertoire holds roughly 200,000 clones, with approximately 85% as singletons. All recovered Cohort 3 donors got two negative PCRs, got clearance, or saw symptom resolution.

The receptor was isolated from a man aged 40-49 years who had recovered from COVID-19. The sample consisted of PBMCs or T cells enriched from blood (not recorded which). J is TRBJ1-1 and V is TRBV29-1, with D perhaps TRBD1 (6 bases). The CDR3 DNA follows: TGCAGCGTTGACAGGGGAGTCGGCATCGAGGCTTTCTTT. Translated, it gives CSVDRGVGIEAFF.